A few counts support the clone carrying this T cell receptor (beta chain). No antigen is known for it. These data belong to a study of T cell repertoires in cytomegalovirus infection. Using its own MiXCR run on the reads, TCRdb lists one record per CDR3 protein. Here the sample spans around 800,000 distinct CDR3 sequences, around a third being singletons. Germline V gene sequence: CDR1 LGHNA, CDR2 YSLEER. The CDR3 has 14 residues. Trimming took off 0 bases at V and 5 bases at J, with 8 bases between the two ends. The specimen was cultured CD8+ T cells from PBMCs, collected from culture after CMV antigen stimulation. The chain carries TRBV4-3 and TRBJ2-1; D perhaps matches TRBD1 (5 bases). The clonotype comes from a human donor in good health (CMV status not recorded). Some clones in this sample may be carry-over from other donors' samples. CDR3 DNA: TGCGCCAGCAGCCAAGATAGGGGCGACAATGAGCAGTTCTTC. Encoded protein: CASSQDRGDNEQFF.